Listed below are T cell receptor beta chains from one sample, sequenced in a study of T-cell reconstitution after alpha-beta-depleted transplantation in children. TCRdb reprocessed the PCR reads via MiXCR and lists one record per CDR3 protein. The sample yields about 610,000 distinct CDR3 sequences, approximately 10% seen once. The source was PBMCs from the stem cell graft donor, collected from the stem cell graft. Receptor source: a human donor who donated a stem cell graft to a child with acute myeloid leukemia. The CDR3 runs from the conserved cysteine through the conserved F or W. A D gene is named only where the DNA matches it firmly. Clone size is given for some rows only: seen once, a few or many times, or a class if the clone is expanded.

j_gene | v_gene | d_gene | abundance | CDR3aa | CDR3nt
TRBJ2-1 | TRBV18 | TRBD1 | few | CASSPLQGYNEQFF | TGTGCCAGCTCACCTCTACAGGGGTACAATGAGCAGTTCTTC
TRBJ2-1 | TRBV20-1 | TRBD2 | many | CSAVRLAVYNEQFF | TGCAGTGCCGTGAGACTAGCGGTCTACAATGAGCAGTTCTTC
TRBJ2-1 | TRBV19 | . | once | CASTGTQGGVGSYNEQFF | TGTGCCAGTACTGGTACACAGGGTGGGGTCGGCTCCTACAATGAGCAGTTCTTC
TRBJ2-3 | TRBV6-2/TRBV6-3 | TRBD2 | many | CASRLEFGTSGRSTDTQYF | TGTGCCAGCAGGCTGGAATTTGGGACTAGCGGGAGAAGCACAGATACGCAGTATTTT
TRBJ1-1 | TRBV30 | TRBD1 | few | CAGDRGTEAFF | TGTGCCGGGGACAGGGGGACTGAAGCTTTCTTT
TRBJ2-3 | TRBV5-1 | . | few | CASSLGGGMREDTQYF | TGCGCCAGCAGCTTGGGTGGGGGAATGAGAGAAGATACGCAGTATTTT
TRBJ2-7 | TRBV29-1 | TRBD2 | few | CSVSGLATYEQYF | TGCAGCGTGTCGGGACTAGCAACCTACGAGCAGTACTTC
TRBJ2-6 | TRBV29-1 | TRBD1 | many | CSAVTGTGVTSGANVLTF | TGCAGCGCAGTCACCGGGACAGGCGTTACCTCTGGGGCCAACGTCCTGACTTTC
TRBJ2-7 | TRBV28 | TRBD1 | many | CASSHNRGLDEQYF | TGTGCCAGCAGTCATAACAGGGGGCTAGACGAGCAGTACTTC
TRBJ1-1 | TRBV6-1 | TRBD1 | . | CASSQGGQFGTEAFF | TGTGCCAGCAGCCAAGGGGGACAGTTTGGCACTGAAGCTTTCTTT
TRBJ1-4 | TRBV4-2 | . | . | CASSQDGSPNEKLFF | TGTGCCAGCAGCCAAGACGGCAGCCCTAATGAAAAACTGTTTTTT
TRBJ2-7 | TRBV29-1 | . | many | CSVKDGSMEQYF | TGCAGCGTCAAAGACGGCTCTATGGAGCAGTACTTC
TRBJ2-3 | TRBV20-1 | . | few | CSARTDTQYF | TGCAGTGCCCGAACAGATACGCAGTATTTT
TRBJ2-7 | TRBV7-9 | . | . | CASSPPPAEGLYEQYF | TGTGCCAGCAGCCCCCCCCCAGCGGAGGGCCTATACGAGCAGTACTTC
TRBJ2-7 | TRBV6-5 | . | many | CASSPDPYEQYF | TGTGCCAGCAGTCCTGACCCCTACGAGCAGTACTTC
TRBJ2-1 | TRBV5-6 | . | many | CASRVTYNEQFF | TGTGCCAGCAGGGTCACATACAATGAGCAGTTCTTC
TRBJ2-3 | TRBV25-1 | . | . | CASCRSDTQYF | TGTGCCAGCTGCCGATCGGATACGCAGTATTTT
TRBJ1-5 | TRBV6-1 | . | many | CASRTGLNSNQPQHF | TGTGCCAGCAGGACAGGTTTGAATAGCAATCAGCCCCAGCATTTT
TRBJ2-2 | TRBV20-1 | TRBD2 | . | CSAGVAGANTGELFF | TGCAGTGCGGGGGTAGCGGGGGCGAACACCGGGGAGCTGTTTTTT
TRBJ2-7 | TRBV28 | TRBD1 | few | CASAAGTGIVYEQYF | TGTGCCAGCGCTGCCGGGACAGGGATAGTCTACGAGCAGTACTTC